Included here is one TCR beta chain sequence, with context. Germline V CDR1 and CDR2: KGHDR, SFDVKD. The CDR3 consists of 16 residues. The ends lost 3 bases at V and 1 base at J; junction bases unmatched: 6. The sample originates from a study of blood T cell repertoires in COVID-19. As for the study in general: From the United States, Italy and Spain came samples of acute and convalescent COVID-19. The analysed material was cDNA or gDNA that came from T cells, B-cell-depleted T cells, or PBMCs.

In the authors' workflow: Amplified reference gene primers provided the basis for estimating nucleated cell counts. Measured with immunoSEQ multiplex PCR; TCRdb has only the in-frame clones, and not every one. V and J calls and clone size come straight from that table; D and trimming were deduced from the DNA. The sample records roughly 250,000 clones, over 75% being singletons. V and J are TRBV24-1 and TRBJ2-3, with 7 bases fitting TRBD2. Sequencing input: peripheral blood. This sequence originates from a woman in her forties who had recovered from COVID-19. This CDR3 is CATSDLKRDRTDTQYF. CDR3 sequence (DNA): TGTGCCACCAGTGATCTAAAGCGGGACCGCACAGATACGCAGTATTTT.